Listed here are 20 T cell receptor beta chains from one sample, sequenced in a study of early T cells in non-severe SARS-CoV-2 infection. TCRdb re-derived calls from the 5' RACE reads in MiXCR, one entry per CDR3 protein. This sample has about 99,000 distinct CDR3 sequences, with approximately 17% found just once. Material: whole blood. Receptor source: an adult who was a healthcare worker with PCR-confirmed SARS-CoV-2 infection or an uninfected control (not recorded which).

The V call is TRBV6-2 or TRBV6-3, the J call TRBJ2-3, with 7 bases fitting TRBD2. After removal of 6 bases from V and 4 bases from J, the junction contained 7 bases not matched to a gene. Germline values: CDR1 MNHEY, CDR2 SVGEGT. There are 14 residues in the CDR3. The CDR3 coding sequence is TGTGCCAGCAGGGCGGGAGATTTCGCAGATACGCAGTATTTT. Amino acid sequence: CASRAGDFADTQYF.

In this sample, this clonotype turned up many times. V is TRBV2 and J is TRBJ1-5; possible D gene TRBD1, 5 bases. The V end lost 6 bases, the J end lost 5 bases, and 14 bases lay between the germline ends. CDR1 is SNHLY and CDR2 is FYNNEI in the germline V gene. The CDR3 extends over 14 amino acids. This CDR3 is CASRTRGDDQPQHF. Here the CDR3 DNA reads TGTGCCAGCAGAACCCGGGGGGATGATCAGCCCCAGCATTTT.

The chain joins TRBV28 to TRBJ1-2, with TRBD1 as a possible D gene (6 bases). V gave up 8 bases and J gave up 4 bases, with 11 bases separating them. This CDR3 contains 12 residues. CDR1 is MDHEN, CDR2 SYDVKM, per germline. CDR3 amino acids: CASLGQSYGYTF. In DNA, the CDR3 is TGTGCCAGCCTTGGACAGAGCTATGGCTACACCTTC.

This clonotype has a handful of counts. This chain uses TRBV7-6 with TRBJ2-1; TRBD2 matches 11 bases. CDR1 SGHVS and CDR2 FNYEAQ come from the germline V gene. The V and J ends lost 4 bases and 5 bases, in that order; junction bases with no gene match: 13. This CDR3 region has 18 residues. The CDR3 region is CASSSYPPGLAGNNEQFF. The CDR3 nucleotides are TGTGCCAGCAGCTCATACCCCCCCGGACTAGCGGGTAACAATGAGCAGTTCTTC.

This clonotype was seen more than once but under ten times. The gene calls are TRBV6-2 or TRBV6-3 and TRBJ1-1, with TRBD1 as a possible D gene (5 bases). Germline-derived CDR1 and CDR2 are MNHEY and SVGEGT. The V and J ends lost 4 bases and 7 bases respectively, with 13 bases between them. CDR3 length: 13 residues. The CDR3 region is CASSSQGLGEAFF. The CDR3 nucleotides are TGTGCCAGCAGTTCCCAGGGCCTGGGTGAAGCTTTCTTT.

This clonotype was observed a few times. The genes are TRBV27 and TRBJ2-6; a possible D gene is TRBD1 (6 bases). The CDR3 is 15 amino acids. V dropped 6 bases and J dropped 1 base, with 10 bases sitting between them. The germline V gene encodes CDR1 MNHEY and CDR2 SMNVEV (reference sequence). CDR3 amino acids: CASRQTGSGANVLTF. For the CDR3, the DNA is TGTGCCAGCAGACAAACAGGGTCTGGGGCCAACGTCCTGACTTTC.

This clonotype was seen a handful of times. CDR3 protein: CASSLTRASGSGANVLTF. CDR3 bases: TGTGCCAGCAGTTTGACAAGGGCATCTGGCTCTGGGGCCAACGTCCTGACTTTC. The V call is TRBV5-4, the J call TRBJ2-6, with D hard to call. The CDR3 runs 18 residues. The V and J ends lost 5 bases and 0 bases respectively, with 18 bases between them. In germline, CDR1 is SGHNT, CDR2 YYREEE (reference sequence).

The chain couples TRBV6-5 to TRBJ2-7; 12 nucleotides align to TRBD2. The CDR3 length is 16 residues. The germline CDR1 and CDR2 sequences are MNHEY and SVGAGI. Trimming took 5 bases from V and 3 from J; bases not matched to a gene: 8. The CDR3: CASSRTSGNVFYEQYF. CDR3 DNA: TGTGCCAGCAGTAGGACTAGCGGGAATGTTTTCTACGAGCAGTACTTC.

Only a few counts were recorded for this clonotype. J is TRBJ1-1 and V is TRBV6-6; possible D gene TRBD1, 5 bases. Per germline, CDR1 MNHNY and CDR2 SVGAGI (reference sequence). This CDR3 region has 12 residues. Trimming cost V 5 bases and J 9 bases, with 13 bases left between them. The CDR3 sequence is CASSGSGGQAFF. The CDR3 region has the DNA TGTGCCAGCAGTGGATCCGGGGGTCAAGCTTTCTTT.

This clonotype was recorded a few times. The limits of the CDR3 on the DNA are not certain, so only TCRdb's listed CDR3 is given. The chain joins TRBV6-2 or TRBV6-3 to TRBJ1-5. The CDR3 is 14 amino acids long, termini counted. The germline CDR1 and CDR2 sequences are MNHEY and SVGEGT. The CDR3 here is CASSSSRSNQPQHF.

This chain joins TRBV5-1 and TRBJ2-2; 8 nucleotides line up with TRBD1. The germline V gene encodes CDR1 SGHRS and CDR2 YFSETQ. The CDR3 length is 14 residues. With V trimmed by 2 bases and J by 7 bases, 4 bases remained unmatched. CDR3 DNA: TGCGCCAGCAGCTTTCGACAGGGGAGCGGGGAGCTGTTTTTT. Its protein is CASSFRQGSGELFF.

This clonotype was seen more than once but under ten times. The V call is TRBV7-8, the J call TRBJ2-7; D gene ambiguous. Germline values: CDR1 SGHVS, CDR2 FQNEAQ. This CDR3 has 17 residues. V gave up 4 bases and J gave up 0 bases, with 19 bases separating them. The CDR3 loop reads CASSSAVRTIFSYEQYF. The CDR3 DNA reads TGTGCCAGCAGCTCCGCTGTAAGGACCATCTTCTCCTACGAGCAGTACTTC.

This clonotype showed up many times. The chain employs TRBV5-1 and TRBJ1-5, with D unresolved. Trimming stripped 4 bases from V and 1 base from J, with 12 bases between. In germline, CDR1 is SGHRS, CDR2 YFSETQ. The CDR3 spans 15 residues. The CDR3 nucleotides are TGCGCCAGCAGCCTCCACGGCGGGAGCAATCAGCCCCAGCATTTT. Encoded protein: CASSLHGGSNQPQHF.

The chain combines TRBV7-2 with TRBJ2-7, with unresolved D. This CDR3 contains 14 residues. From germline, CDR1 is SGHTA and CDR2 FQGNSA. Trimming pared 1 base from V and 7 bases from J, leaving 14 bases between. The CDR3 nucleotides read TGTGCCAGCAGCTTAGGAGCCGGGTCGAAAGAGCAGTACTTC. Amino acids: CASSLGAGSKEQYF.

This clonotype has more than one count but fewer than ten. CDR3 bases: TGTGCCAGCAGCCTACGAGTAGGGGGCGTGGGGGAGCTGTTTTTT. It yields the protein CASSLRVGGVGELFF. The chain has TRBV4-2 and TRBJ2-2; 7 bases fit TRBD1. Germline-derived CDR1 and CDR2 are LGHNA and YNFKEQ. The CDR3 has 15 residues. The V segment lost 4 bases and the J segment 8 bases; nucleotides outside the gene matches: 10.

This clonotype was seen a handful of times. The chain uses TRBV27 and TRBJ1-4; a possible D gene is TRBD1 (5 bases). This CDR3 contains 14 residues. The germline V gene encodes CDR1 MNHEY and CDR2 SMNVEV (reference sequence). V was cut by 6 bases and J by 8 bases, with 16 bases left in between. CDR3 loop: CASSNKPRGEKLFF. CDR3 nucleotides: TGTGCCAGCAGCAACAAGCCGCGGGGCGAAAAACTGTTTTTT.

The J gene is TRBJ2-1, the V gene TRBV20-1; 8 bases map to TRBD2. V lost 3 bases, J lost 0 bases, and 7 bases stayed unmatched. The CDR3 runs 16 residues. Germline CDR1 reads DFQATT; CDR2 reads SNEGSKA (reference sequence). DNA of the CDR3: TGCAGTGCTAGCCCACTAGCGGTTAGCTCCTACAATGAGCAGTTCTTC. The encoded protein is CSASPLAVSSYNEQFF.

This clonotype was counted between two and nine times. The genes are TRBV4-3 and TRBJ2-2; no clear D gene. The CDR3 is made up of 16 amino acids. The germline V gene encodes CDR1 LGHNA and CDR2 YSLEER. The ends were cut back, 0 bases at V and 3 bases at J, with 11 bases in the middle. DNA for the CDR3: TGCGCCAGCAGCCAAGATCGGGCCTTCTACACCGGGGAGCTGTTTTTT. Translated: CASSQDRAFYTGELFF.

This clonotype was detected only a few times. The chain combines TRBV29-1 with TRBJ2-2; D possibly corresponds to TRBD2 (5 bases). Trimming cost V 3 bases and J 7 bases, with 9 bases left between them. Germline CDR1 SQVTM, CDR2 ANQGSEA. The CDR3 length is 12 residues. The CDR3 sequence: CSVEEEDGELFF. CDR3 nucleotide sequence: TGCAGCGTTGAGGAGGAGGACGGGGAGCTGTTTTTT.

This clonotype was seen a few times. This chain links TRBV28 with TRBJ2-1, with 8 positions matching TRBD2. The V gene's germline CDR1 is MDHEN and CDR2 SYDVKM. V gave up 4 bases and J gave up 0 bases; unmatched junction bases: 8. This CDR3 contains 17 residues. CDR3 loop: CASSSTSGTSSYNEQFF. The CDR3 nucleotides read TGTGCCAGCAGTTCTACCTCCGGGACTAGCTCCTACAATGAGCAGTTCTTC. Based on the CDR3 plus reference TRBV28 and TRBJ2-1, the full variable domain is DVKVTQSSRYLVKRTGEKVFLECVQDMDHENMFWYRQDPGLGLRLIYFSYDVKMKEKGDIPEGYSVSREKKERFSLILESASTNQTSMYLCASSSTSGTSSYNEQFFGPGTRLTVL.